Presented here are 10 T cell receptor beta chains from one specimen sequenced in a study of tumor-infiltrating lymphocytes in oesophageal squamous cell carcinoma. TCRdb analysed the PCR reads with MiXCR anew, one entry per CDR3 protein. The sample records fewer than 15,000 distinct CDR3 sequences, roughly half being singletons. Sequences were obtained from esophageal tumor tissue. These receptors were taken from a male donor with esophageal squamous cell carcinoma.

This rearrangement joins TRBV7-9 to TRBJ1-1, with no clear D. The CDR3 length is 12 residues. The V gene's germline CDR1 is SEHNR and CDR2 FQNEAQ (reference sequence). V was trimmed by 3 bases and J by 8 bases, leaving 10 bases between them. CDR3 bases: TGTGCCAGCAGCTTTTCAGCGGCAGAAGCTTTCTTT. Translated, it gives CASSFSAAEAFF.

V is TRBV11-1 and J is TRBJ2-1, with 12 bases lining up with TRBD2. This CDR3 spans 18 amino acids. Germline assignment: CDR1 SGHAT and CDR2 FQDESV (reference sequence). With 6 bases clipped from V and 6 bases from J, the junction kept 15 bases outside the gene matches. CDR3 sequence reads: CASSPTPLLAGGRNEQFF. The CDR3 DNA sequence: TGTGCCAGCAGTCCCACCCCGTTACTAGCGGGAGGACGCAATGAGCAGTTCTTC.

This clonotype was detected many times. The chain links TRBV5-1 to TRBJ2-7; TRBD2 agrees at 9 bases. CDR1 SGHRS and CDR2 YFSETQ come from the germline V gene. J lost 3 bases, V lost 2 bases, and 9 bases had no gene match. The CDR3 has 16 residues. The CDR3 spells CASSFLSGGKYYEQYF. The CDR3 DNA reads TGCGCCAGCAGCTTCTTGAGCGGGGGGAAATACTACGAGCAGTACTTC.

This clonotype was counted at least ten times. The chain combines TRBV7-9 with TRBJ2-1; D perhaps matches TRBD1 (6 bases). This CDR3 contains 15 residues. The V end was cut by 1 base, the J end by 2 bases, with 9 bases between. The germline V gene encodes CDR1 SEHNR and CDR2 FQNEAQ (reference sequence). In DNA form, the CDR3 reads TGTGCCAGCAGCTTAGGAGGGGGTGCCTACAATGAGCAGTTCTTC. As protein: CASSLGGGAYNEQFF.

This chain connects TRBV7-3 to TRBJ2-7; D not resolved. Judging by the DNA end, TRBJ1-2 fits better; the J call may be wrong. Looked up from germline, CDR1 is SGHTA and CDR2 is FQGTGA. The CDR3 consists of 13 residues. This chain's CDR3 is CASSLPGLRGYTF. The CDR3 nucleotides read TGTGCCAGCAGCCTCCCCGGGCTGCGTGGCTACACCTTC.

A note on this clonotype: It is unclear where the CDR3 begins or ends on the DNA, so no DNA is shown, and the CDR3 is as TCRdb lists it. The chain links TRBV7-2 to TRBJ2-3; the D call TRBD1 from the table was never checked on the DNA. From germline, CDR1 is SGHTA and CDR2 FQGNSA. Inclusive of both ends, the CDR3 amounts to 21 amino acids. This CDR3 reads CASSRDRGLETQYFGPDTQYF.

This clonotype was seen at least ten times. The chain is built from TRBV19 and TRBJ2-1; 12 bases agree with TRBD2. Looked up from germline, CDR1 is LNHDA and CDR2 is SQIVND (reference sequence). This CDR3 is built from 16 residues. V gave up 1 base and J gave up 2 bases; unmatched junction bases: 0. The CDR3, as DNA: TGTGCCAGTAGTATAGGGACTAGCGGGGCCTACAATGAGCAGTTCTTC. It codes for CASSIGTSGAYNEQFF. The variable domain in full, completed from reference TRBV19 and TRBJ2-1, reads DGGITQSPKYLFRKEGQNVTLSCEQNLNHDAMYWYRQDPGQGLRLIYYSQIVNDFQKGDIAEGYSVSREKKESFPLTVTSAQKNPTAFYLCASSIGTSGAYNEQFFGPGTRLTVL.

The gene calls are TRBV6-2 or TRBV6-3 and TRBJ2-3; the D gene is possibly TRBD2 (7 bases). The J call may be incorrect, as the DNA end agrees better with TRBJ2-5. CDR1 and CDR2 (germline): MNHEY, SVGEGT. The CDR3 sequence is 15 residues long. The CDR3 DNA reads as TGTGCCAGCAGTCCGCCCGGGGGGCGCTTGGAGACCCAGTACTTC. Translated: CASSPPGGRLETQYF.

CDR3 amino acids: CASSPSAKGEQFF. The DNA for the CDR3 is TGTGCCAGCAGCCCTAGCGCGAAGGGCGAGCAGTTCTTC. This chain uses TRBV7-4 with TRBJ2-1; D possibly corresponds to TRBD2 (6 bases). Germline V CDR1 and CDR2: SGHVT, SQSDAQ. The CDR3 loop spans 13 amino acids. Trimming removed 5 bases at V and 10 bases at J, with 15 bases between.

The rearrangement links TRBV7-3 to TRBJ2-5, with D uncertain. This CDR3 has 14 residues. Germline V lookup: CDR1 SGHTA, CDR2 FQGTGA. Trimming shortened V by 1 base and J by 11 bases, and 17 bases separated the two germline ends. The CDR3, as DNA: TGTGCCAGCAGCTTAAGGTGGACGTCGGGTGAGCAGTACTTC. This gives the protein CASSLRWTSGEQYF.